Detailed here is one T cell receptor (beta chain). These data come from a study of cytomegalovirus exposure and HLA in healthy donors. The CDR3 loop spans 15 amino acids. The V end was cut by 6 bases, the J end by 2 bases, with 17 bases between. The V gene's germline CDR1 is MNHNS and CDR2 SASEGT. Data came from immunoSEQ multiplex PCR; TCRdb stores just in-frame clones and leaves some out. Of about 71,000 clones in the sample, approximately 96% were seen once. This chain connects TRBV6-1 to TRBJ2-7; D is perhaps TRBD1 (6 bases). The sequenced sample was PBMCs. The receptor was isolated from a man aged 18 to 30 in good health and CMV-seropositive. The CDR3 is CASSLSQGGPYEQYF. The CDR3, as DNA: TGTGCCAGCAGCCTCTCACAGGGTGGGCCCTACGAGCAGTACTTC.